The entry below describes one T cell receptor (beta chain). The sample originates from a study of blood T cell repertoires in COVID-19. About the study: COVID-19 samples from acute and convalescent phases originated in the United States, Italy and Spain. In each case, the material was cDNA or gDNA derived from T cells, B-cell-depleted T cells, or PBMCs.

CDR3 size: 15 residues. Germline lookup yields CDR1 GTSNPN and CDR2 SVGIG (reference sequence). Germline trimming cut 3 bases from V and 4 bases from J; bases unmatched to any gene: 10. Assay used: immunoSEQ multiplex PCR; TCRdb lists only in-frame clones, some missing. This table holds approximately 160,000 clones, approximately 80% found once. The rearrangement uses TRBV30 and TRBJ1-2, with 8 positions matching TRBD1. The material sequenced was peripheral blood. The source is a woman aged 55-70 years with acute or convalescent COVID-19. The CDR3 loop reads CAWSRQSGQAYGYTF. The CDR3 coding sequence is TGTGCCTGGAGCCGCCAATCGGGACAGGCCTATGGCTACACCTTC.